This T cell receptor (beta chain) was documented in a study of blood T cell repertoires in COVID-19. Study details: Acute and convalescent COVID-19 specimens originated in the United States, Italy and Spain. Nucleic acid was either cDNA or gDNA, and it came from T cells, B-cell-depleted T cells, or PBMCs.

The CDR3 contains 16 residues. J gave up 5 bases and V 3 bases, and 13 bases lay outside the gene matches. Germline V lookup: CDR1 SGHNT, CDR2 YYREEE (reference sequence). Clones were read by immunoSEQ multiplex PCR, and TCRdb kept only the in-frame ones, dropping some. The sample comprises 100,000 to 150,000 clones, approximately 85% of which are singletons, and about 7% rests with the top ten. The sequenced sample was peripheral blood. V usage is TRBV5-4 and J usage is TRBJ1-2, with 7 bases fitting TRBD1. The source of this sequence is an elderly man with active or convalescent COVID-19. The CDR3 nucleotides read TGTGCCAGCAGCTCCCCCAGACAGGGTGTGGGGTATGGCTACACCTTC. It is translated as CASSSPRQGVGYGYTF.